Described below is a single T cell receptor beta chain sequence and its context. The target of this receptor is not known. No per-base quality is available; no much larger clone lies one base away. The library relied on 5' RACE. The instrument given in TCRdb is Illumina HiSeq 2500. A second PCR of roughly 7 to 11 cycles was run with a J-beta primer mix and a sample-barcoded 5' primer. A template-switch 5' adaptor carrying 12 random nucleotides introduced a unique molecular identifier onto each TCR beta cDNA molecule. At least 2.5 million CDR3-containing paired-end reads were obtained from each sample. All of the RNA was converted into first-strand cDNA using the Mint cDNA synthesis kit, with a TRBC-specific oligonucleotide serving as the primer. Following uracil-DNA glycosylase treatment, a first 18-cycle PCR with universal primers M1SS and BC2_uni_R was performed on all cDNA. Per the authors' processing: For normalization, 1 million high-quality reads were randomly selected from each sample, with every read carrying a distinct molecular identifier. Reads sharing molecular identifiers were discarded rather than binned into consensus sequences. MiTCR, with a Q25 quality threshold and the strictest error-elimination algorithm, was used for CDR3 identification, clonotype clustering and error correction. A nonparametric unseen species model with Euler transformation was used to estimate lower-bound total TCR beta diversity. Clones were called with MiXCR by TCRdb after fastp trimmed the public reads at Q25, and only in-frame beta chains were retained. Each CDR3 protein appears once, grouped with its most common genes and DNA. For this entry, the V and J calls and clone size follow TCRdb and not the study's own pipeline. The table for this sample lists about a million distinct CDR3 sequences; about 53% of them were counted only once. Roughly a fifth of the sample is held by the ten biggest clonotypes.

This sample stems from a study of blood T cells in healthy people across ages (dated by TCRdb to between 2014 and 2016). About the full investigation: In model experiments, template switching captured about one uniquely barcoded TCR beta cDNA molecule for every two T cells. The donors were divided into four age groups: young (average around 17 years), middle-aged (roughly 42), aged (approximately 64) and long-lived (82). To avoid experimental bias, donors of different ages were distributed randomly across sequencing lanes. The study analyzed two additional independent replicas of 1 million unique cDNA reads from the same blood draw for two donors, one aged 18 to 29 and one aged 80 or older. To track age-related changes in TCR beta repertoire diversity, the study relied on deep sequencing normalized with unique cDNA molecular identifiers. What the authors observed across the whole study: Observed TCR beta diversity per million T cells fell roughly linearly with age, and a significant reduction was already apparent by age around 40. There was a strong correlation between observed TCR beta diversity and the percentage of naive T cells measured by flow cytometry. Compared with the aged group, more naive CD4+ T cells, fewer expanded clones and increased TCR diversity were shown by the long-lived group, suggesting age selection. Because the CMV infection status of the donors was unknown, age-related changes in expanded clonotypes may potentially have been confounded. Since profiling was done on bulk unsorted PBMCs, naive and antigen-experienced compartments could not be conclusively compared. Estimates of total diversity from one million sequenced T cells were regarded as lower bounds and underestimates.

The donors were roughly 40 Caucasian individuals from Russia, aged roughly 6 to 100 years, who were systemically healthy. Roughly 9 milliliters of peripheral blood were drawn from each donor into EDTA-treated Vacutainer tubes. Ficoll-Paque density-gradient centrifugation was used to isolate PBMCs, with at least 6.5 million per sample. Trizol reagent was used to extract total RNA from the PBMCs, yielding at least 6 micrograms per sample. Naive CD45RAhigh/CD27high T cell percentages were measured by flow cytometry on a PBMC aliquot from every donor. Counted from cysteine to phenylalanine, this CDR3 has 16 amino acids. CDR3 DNA only is kept here, 48 bases in frame from base 1. Taken from the germline V gene, the CDR1 and CDR2 loops are MNHEY and SVGAGI. Clipping removes 6 bases from V and 2 bases from J, with 9 as the unmatched junction base count.

The receptor's source is a woman in her fifties or sixties in good health. The sequencing input was blood. The chain employs TRBV6-5 and TRBJ2-3; 9 bases in the junction line up with TRBD2. The CDR3 region has the sequence CASRSTSGAYTDTQYF. The DNA is TGTGCCAGCAGATCGACTAGCGGAGCCTACACAGATACGCAGTATTTT.